The entry that follows covers one TCR beta chain sequence. Its target is not known. One end of the junction fails to match germline, which may point to a read error. Subjects aged 18 to 65 presented with newly diagnosed hyperthyroidism of less than 2 months' duration. Exclusion followed for patients with uncontrolled infection, other autoimmune disease, pregnancy or lactation. The data derive from a study of T cells in Graves' hyperthyroidism and ophthalmopathy. The study's findings and limits: Ophthalmopathy and stable hyperthyroidism were told apart by a 13 V-J model. Most expanded thyroid clonotypes above 0.001 recurred in blood.

RNA transcripts gave rise to amplified TCR beta CDR3 regions. TCR CDR3 underwent first-round RT-PCR with the HTBI primer set. A single record per CDR3 protein comes from TCRdb applying MiXCR to the multiplex PCR reads. The table lists fewer than 750,000 distinct CDR3 sequences, just over 45% of them singletons. The CDR3 extends over 13 amino acids. The germline CDR1 and CDR2 sequences are LNHNV and YYDKDF (reference sequence). V is TRBV15 and J is TRBJ1-3, with D possibly being TRBD1 (5 bases). This sequence was found in a woman between 18 and 29 years old with Graves' hyperthyroidism. Sequencing was performed on peripheral blood or thyroid tissue (not recorded which). DNA of the CDR3: TGTGCCACCAGCAGAGGGGGCTCAGCGGATTATTGTTTT. Its protein is CATSRGGSADYCF. Drawing the rest from reference TRBV15 and TRBJ1-3, the complete variable domain is DAMVIQNPRYQVTQFGKPVTLSCSQTLNHNVMYWYQQKSSQAPKLLFHYYDKDFNNEADTPDNFQSRRPNTSFCFLDIRSPGLGDTAMYLCATSRGGSADYCFGEGSWLTVV.